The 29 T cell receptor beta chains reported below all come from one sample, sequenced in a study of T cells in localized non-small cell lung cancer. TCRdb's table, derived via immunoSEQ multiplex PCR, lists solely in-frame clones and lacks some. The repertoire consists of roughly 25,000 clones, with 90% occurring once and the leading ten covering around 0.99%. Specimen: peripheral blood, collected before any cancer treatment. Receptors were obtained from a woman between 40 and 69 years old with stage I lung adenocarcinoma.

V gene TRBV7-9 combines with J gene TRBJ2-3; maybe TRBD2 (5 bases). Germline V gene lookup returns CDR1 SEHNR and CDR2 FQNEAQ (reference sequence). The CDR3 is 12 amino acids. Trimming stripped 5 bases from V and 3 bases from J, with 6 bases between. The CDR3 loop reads CASSPGTDTQYF. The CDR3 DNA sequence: TGTGCCAGCAGCCCGGGGACAGATACGCAGTATTTT.

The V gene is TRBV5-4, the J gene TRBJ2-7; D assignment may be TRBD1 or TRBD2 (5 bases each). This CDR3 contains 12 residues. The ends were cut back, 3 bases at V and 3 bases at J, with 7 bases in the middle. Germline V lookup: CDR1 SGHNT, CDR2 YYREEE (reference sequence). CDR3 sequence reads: CASSSGRYEQYF. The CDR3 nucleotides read TGTGCCAGCAGCTCGGGGCGCTACGAGCAGTACTTC.

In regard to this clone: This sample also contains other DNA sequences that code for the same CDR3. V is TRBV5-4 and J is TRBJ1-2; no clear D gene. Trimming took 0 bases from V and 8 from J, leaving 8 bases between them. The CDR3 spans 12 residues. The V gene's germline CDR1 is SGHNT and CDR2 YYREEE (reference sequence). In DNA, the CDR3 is TGTGCCAGCAGCTTGGAGGGATACGGCTACACCTTC. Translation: CASSLEGYGYTF.

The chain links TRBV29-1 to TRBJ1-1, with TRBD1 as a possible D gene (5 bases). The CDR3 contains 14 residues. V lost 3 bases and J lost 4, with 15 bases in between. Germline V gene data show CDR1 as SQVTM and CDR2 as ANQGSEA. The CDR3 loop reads CSVDIGGDFTEAFF. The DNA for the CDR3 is TGCAGCGTTGATATTGGGGGGGATTTCACTGAAGCTTTCTTT.

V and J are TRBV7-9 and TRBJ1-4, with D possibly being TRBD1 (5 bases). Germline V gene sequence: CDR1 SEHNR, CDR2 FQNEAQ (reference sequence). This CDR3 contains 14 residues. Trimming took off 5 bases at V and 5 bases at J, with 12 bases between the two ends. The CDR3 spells CASSLGGGNEKLFF. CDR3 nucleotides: TGTGCCAGCAGCCTAGGCGGGGGGAATGAAAAACTGTTTTTT.

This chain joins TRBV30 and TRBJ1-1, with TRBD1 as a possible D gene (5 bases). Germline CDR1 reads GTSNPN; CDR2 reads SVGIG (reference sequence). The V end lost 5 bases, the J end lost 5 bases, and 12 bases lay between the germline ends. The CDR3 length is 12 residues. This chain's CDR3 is CAWYRWGTEAFF. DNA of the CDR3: TGTGCCTGGTACCGCTGGGGGACTGAAGCTTTCTTT.

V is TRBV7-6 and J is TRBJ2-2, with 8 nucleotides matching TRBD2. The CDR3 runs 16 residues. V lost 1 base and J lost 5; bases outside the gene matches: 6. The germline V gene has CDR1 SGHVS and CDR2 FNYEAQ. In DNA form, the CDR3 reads TGTGCCAGCAGCTTAGTGACGGGGGGGCTTACCGGGGAGCTGTTTTTT. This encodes CASSLVTGGLTGELFF.

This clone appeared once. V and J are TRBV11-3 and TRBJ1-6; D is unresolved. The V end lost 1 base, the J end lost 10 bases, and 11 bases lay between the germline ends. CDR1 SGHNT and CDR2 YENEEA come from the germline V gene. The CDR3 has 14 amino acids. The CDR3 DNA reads TGTGCCAGCAGCTTAGGACGTCGGGAATCACCCCTCCACTTT. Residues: CASSLGRRESPLHF.

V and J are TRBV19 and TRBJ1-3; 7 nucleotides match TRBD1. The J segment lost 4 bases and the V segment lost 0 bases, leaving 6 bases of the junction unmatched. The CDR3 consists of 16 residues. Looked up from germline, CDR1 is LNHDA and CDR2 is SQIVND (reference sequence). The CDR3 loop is CASSIEGGFSGNTIYF. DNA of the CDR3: TGTGCCAGTAGTATAGAAGGGGGCTTTTCCGGAAACACCATATATTTT.

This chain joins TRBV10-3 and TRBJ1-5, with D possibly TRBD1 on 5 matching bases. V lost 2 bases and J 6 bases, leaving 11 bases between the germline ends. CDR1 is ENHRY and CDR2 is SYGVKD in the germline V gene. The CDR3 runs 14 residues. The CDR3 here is CAISEGRATQPQHF. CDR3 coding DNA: TGTGCCATCAGTGAGGGCAGGGCGACTCAGCCCCAGCATTTT.

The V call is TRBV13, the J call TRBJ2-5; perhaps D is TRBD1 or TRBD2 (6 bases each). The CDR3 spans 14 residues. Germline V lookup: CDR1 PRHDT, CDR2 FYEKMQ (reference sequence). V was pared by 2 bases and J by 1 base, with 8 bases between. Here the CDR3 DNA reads TGTGCCAGCAGCTTACGGGGGCGCCAAGAGACCCAGTACTTC. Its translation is CASSLRGRQETQYF.

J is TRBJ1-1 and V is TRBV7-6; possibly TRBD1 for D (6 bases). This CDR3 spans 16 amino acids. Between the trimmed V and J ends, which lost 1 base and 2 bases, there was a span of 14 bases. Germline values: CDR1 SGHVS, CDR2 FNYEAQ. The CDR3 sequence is CASSLGTGMGNTEAFF. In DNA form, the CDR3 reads TGTGCCAGCAGCTTAGGTACAGGGATGGGAAACACTGAAGCTTTCTTT.

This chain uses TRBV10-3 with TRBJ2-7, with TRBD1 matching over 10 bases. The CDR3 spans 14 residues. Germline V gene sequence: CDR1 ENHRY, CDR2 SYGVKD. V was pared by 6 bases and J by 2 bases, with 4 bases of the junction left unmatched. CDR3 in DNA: TGTGCCATCAGATCCGGGACAGGGGCCTACGAGCAGTACTTC. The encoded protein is CAIRSGTGAYEQYF.

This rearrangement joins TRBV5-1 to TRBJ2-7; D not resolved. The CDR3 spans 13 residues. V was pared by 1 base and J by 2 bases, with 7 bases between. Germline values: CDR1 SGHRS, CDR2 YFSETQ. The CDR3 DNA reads TGCGCCAGCAGCTTGAGCCAGGCCTACGAGCAGTACTTC. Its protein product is CASSLSQAYEQYF.

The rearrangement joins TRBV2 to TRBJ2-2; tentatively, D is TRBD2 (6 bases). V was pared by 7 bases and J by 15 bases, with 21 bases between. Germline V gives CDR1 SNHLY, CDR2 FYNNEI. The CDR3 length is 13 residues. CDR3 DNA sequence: TGTGCCAGCAAAGGAGATAGTCACCGGGGGATGTTTTTT. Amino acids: CASKGDSHRGMFF.

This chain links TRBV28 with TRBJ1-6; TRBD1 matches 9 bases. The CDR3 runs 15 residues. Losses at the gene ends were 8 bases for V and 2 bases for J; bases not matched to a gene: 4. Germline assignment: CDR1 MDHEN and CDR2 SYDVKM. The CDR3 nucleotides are TGTGCCAGCCTGACAGGGGGGACCTATAATTCACCCCTCCACTTT. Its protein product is CASLTGGTYNSPLHF.

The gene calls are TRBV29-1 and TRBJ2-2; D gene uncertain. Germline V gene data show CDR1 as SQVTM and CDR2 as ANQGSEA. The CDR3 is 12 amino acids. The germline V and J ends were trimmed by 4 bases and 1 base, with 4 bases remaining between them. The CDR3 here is CSVVLNTGELFF. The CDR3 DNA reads TGCAGCGTTGTCCTGAACACCGGGGAGCTGTTTTTT.

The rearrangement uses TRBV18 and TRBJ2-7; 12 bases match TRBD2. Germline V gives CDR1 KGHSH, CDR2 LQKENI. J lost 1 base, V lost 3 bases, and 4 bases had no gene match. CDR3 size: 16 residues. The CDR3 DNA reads TGTGCCAGCTCACCGCAGACTAGCGGGAGATCCTACGAGCAGTACTTC. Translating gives CASSPQTSGRSYEQYF.

As DNA, the CDR3 is TGCAGTGCTGGGACAGGGCGAGGCTACACCTTC. Translating it yields CSAGTGRGYTF. The chain recombines TRBV20-1 with TRBJ1-2; TRBD1 matches at 9 bases. This CDR3 region has 11 residues. Trimming cost V 5 bases and J 8 bases; bases outside gene matches: 3. Per germline, CDR1 DFQATT and CDR2 SNEGSKA (reference sequence).

Here the CDR3 reads CASSQLYRGYYEQYF. The CDR3 DNA sequence: TGCGCCAGCAGCCAACTATACAGGGGGTACTACGAGCAGTACTTC. This sequence joins TRBV4-3 and TRBJ2-7; 8 bases align to TRBD1. The CDR3 loop spans 15 amino acids. The junction had 6 bases not matched to a gene; V was cut back by 2 bases and J by 3 bases. Germline V lookup: CDR1 LGHNA, CDR2 YSLEER.

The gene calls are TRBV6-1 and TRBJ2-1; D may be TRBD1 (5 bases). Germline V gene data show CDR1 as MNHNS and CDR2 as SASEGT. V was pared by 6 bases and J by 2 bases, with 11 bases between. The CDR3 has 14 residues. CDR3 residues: CASRVSRAYNEQFF. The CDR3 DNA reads TGTGCCAGCAGAGTCAGCAGGGCCTACAATGAGCAGTTCTTC.

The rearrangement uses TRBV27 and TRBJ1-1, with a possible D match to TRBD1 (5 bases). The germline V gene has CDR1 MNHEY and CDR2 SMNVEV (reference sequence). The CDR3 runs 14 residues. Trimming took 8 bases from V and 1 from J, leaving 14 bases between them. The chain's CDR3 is CASARGRENTEAFF. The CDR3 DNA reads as TGTGCCAGCGCTAGGGGACGGGAGAACACTGAAGCTTTCTTT.

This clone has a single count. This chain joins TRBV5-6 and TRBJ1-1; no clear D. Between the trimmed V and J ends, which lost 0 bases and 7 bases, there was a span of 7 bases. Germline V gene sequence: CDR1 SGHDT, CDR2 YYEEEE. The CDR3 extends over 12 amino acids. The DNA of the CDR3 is TGTGCCAGCAGCTTGGAGCGGGGTGAAGCTTTCTTT. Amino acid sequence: CASSLERGEAFF.

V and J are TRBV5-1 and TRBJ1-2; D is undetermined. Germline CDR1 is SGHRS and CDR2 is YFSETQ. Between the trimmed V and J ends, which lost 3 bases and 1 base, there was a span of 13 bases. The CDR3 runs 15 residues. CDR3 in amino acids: CASSSETTGNYGYTF. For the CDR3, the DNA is TGCGCCAGCAGCTCCGAGACGACCGGTAACTATGGCTACACCTTC.

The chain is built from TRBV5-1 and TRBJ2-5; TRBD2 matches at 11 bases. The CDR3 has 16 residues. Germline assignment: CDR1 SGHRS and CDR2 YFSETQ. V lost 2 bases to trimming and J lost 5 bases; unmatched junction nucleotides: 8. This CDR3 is CASSFSGRAVPETQYF. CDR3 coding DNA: TGCGCCAGCAGCTTTAGCGGGAGGGCCGTCCCGGAGACCCAGTACTTC.

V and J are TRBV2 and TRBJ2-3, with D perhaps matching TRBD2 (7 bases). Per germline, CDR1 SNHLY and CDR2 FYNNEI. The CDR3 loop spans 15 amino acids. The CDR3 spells CTDNMGGRRSDTQYF. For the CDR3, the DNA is TGTACTGACAACATGGGGGGGCGCCGTTCAGATACGCAGTATTTT. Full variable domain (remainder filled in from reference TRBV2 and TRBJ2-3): EPEVTQTPSHQVTQMGQEVILRCVPISNHLYFYWYRQILGQKVEFLVSFYNNEISEKSEIFDDQFSVERPDGSNFTLKIRSTKLEDSAMYFCTDNMGGRRSDTQYFGPGTRLTVL.

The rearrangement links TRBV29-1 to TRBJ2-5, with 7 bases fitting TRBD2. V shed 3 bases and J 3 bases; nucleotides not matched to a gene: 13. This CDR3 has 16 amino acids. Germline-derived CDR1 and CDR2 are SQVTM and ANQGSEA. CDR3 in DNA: TGCAGCGTTGACCAAAGTGGCTCTAGCGGAAAAGAGACCCAGTACTTC. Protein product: CSVDQSGSSGKETQYF.

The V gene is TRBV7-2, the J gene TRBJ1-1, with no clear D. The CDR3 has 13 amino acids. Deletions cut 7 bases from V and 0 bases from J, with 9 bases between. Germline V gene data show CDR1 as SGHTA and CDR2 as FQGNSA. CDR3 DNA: TGTGCCAGCACCCTTTCCTTGAACACTGAAGCTTTCTTT. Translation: CASTLSLNTEAFF.

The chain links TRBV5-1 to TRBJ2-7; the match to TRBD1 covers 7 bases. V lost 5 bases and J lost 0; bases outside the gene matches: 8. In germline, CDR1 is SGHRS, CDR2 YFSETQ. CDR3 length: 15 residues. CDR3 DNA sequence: TGCGCCAGCAGACTCGGACAGGACCCCTCCTACGAGCAGTACTTC. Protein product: CASRLGQDPSYEQYF.